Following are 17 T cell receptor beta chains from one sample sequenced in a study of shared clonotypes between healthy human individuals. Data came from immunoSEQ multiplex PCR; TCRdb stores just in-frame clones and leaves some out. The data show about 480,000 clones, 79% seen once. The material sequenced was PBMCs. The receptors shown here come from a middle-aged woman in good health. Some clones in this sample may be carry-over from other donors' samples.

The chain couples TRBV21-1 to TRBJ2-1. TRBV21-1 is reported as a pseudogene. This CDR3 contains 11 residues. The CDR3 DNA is TGTGCCAGCAACATAGTAGGTGAGCAGTTCTTC. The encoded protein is CASNIVGEQFF.

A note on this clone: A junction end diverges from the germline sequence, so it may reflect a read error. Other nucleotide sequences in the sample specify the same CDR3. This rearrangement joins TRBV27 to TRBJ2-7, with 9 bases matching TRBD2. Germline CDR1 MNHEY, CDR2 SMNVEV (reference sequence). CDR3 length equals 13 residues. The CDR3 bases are TGTGCCAGCAGTTTAGCCGGCGGGAGGGCCGTTCACTTC. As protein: CASSLAGGRAVHF.

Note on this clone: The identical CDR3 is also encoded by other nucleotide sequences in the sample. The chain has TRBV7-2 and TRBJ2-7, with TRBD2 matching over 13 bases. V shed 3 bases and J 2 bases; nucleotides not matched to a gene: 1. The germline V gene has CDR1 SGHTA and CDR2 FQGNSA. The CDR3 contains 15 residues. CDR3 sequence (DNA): TGTGCCAGCAGCTTCGGACTAGCGGGGGCCTACGAGCAGTACTTC. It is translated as CASSFGLAGAYEQYF.

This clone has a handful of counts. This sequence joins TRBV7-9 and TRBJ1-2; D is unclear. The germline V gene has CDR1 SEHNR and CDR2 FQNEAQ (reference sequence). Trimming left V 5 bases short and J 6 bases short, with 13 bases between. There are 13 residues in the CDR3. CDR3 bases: TGTGCCAGCAGCCAAAGCCGCACGAATGGCTACACCTTC. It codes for CASSQSRTNGYTF.

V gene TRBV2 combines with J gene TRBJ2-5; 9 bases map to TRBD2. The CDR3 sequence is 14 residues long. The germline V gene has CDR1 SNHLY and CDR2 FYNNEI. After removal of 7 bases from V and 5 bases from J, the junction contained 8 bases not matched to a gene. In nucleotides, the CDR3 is TGTGCCAGCAATGGTGGACTAGCGTCCGAGACCCAGTACTTC. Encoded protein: CASNGGLASETQYF.

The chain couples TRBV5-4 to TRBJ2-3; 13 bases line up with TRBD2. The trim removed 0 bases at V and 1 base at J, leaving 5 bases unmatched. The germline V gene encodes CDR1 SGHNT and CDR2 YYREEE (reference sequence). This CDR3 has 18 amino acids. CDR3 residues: CASSLGTSGSMGTDTQYF. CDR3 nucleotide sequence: TGTGCCAGCAGCTTGGGGACTAGCGGGAGTATGGGCACAGATACGCAGTATTTT.

The CDR3 region has the DNA TGTGCCAGCAAGCTCGGGCCTGACGCCTACAATGAGCAGTTCTTC. Its translation is CASKLGPDAYNEQFF. The rearrangement joins TRBV7-9 to TRBJ2-1; no firm D call. The germline CDR1 and CDR2 sequences are SEHNR and FQNEAQ (reference sequence). The V end was cut by 7 bases, the J end by 2 bases, with 15 bases between. The CDR3 runs 15 residues.

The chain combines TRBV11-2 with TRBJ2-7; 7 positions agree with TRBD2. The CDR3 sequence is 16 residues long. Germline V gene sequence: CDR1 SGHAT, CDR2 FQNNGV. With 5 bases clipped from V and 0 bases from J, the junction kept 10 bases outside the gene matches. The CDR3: CASSPRAGGSSYEQYF. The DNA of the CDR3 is TGTGCCAGCAGCCCCCGGGCCGGGGGGAGCTCCTACGAGCAGTACTTC.

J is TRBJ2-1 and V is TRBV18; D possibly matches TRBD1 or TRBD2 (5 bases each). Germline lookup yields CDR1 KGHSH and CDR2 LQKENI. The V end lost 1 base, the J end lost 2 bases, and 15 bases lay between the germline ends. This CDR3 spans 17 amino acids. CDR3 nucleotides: TGTGCCAGCTCACCACTACCAGGGACGGGCCCCTACAATGAGCAGTTCTTC. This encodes CASSPLPGTGPYNEQFF.

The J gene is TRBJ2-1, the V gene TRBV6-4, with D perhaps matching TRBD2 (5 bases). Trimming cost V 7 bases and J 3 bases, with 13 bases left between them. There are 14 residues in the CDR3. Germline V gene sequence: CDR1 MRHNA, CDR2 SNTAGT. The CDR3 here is CASNSTTLYNEQFF. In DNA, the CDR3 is TGTGCCAGCAACTCGACTACCCTCTACAATGAGCAGTTCTTC.

The chain's CDR3 is CASTGQGAGELFF. CDR3 bases: TGTGCCAGCACGGGACAGGGGGCCGGGGAGCTGTTTTTT. The chain joins TRBV2 to TRBJ2-2; 11 nucleotides line up with TRBD1. The CDR3 contains 13 residues. Germline lookup yields CDR1 SNHLY and CDR2 FYNNEI. V gave up 7 bases and J gave up 6 bases; unmatched junction bases: 1. Full variable domain (missing parts from reference TRBV2 and TRBJ2-2): EPEVTQTPSHQVTQMGQEVILRCVPISNHLYFYWYRQILGQKVEFLVSFYNNEISEKSEIFDDQFSVERPDGSNFTLKIRSTKLEDSAMYFCASTGQGAGELFFGEGSRLTVL.

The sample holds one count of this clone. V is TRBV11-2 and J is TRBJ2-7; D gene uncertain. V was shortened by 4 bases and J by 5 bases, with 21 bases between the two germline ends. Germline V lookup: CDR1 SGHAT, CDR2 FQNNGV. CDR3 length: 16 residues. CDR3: CASSSPRGSIGDEQYF. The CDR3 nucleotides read TGTGCCAGCAGCTCACCCCGAGGATCGATTGGCGACGAGCAGTACTTC.

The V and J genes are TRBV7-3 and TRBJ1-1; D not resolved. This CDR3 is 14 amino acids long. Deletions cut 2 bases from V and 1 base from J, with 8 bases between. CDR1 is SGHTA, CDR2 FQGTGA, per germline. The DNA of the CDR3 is TGTGCCAGCAGCTTAGGACTCACGAACACTGAAGCTTTCTTT. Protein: CASSLGLTNTEAFF. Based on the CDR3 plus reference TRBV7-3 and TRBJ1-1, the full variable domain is GAGVSQTPSNKVTEKGKYVELRCDPISGHTALYWYRQSLGQGPEFLIYFQGTGAADDSGLPNDRFFAVRPEGSVSTLKIQRTERGDSAVYLCASSLGLTNTEAFFGQGTRLTVV.

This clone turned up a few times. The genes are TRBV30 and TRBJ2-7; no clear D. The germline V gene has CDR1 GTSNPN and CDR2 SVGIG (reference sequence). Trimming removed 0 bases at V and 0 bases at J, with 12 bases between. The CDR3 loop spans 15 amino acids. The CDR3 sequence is CAWSVTASRSYEQYF. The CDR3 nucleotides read TGTGCCTGGAGTGTCACCGCTTCCCGCTCCTACGAGCAGTACTTC.

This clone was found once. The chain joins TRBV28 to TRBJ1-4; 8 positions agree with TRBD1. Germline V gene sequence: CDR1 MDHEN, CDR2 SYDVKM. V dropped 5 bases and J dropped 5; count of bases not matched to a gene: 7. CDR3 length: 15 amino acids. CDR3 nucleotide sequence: TGTGCCAGCAGTGGCCCGACAGGGGCCAATGAAAAACTGTTTTTT. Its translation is CASSGPTGANEKLFF. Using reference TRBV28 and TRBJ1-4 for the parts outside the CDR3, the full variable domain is DVKVTQSSRYLVKRTGEKVFLECVQDMDHENMFWYRQDPGLGLRLIYFSYDVKMKEKGDIPEGYSVSREKKERFSLILESASTNQTSMYLCASSGPTGANEKLFFGSGTQLSVL.

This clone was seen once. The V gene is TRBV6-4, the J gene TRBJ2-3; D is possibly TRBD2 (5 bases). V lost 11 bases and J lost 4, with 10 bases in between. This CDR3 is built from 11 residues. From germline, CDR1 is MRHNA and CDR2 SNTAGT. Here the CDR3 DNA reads TGTGCCCGACTACGCGCAGATACGCAGTATTTT. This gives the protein CARLRADTQYF.

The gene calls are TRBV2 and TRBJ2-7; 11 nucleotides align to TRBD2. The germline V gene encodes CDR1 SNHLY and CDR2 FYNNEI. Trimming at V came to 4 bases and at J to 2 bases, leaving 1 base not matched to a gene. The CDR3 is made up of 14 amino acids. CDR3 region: CASSVAGGTYEQYF. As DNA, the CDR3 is TGTGCCAGCAGTGTAGCGGGAGGGACCTACGAGCAGTACTTC. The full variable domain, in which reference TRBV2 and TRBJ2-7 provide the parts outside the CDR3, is EPEVTQTPSHQVTQMGQEVILRCVPISNHLYFYWYRQILGQKVEFLVSFYNNEISEKSEIFDDQFSVERPDGSNFTLKIRSTKLEDSAMYFCASSVAGGTYEQYFGPGTRLTVT.